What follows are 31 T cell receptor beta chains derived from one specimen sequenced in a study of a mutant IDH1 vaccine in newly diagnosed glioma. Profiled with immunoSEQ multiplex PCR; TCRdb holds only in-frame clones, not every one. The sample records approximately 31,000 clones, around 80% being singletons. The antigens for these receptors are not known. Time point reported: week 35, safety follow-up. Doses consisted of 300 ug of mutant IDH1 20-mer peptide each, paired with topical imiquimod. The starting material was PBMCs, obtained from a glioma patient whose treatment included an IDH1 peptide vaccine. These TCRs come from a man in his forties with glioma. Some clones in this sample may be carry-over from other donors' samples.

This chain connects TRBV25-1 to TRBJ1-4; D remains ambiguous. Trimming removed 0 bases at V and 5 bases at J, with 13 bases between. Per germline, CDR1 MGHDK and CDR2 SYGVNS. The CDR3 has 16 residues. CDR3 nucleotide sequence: TGTGCCAGCAGTGAATATAATCAGGTGATGAATGAAAAACTGTTTTTT. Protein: CASSEYNQVMNEKLFF. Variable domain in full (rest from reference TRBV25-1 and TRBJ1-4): EADIYQTPRYLVIGTGKKITLECSQTMGHDKMYWYQQDPGMELHLIHYSYGVNSTEKGDLSSESTVSRIRTEHFPLTLESARPSHTSQYLCASSEYNQVMNEKLFFGSGTQLSVL.

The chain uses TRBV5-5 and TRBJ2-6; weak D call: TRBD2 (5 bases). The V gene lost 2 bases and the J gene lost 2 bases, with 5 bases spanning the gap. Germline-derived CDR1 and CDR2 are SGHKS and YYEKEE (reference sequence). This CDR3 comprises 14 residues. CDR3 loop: CASSFGAGANVLTF. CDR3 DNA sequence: TGTGCCAGCAGCTTCGGGGCTGGGGCCAACGTCCTGACTTTC.

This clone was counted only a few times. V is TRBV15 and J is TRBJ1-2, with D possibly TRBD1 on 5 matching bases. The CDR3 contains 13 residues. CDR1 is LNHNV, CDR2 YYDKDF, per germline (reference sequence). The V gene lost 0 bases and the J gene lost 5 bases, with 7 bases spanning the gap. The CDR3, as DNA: TGTGCCACCAGCAGAGATGAGGGGTATGGCTACACCTTC. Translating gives CATSRDEGYGYTF.

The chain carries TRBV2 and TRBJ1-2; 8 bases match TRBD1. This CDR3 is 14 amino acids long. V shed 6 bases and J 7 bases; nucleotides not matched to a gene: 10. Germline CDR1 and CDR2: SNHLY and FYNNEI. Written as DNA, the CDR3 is TGTGCCAGCAGGGGGGTGACAGGGGATGGTGGCTACACCTTC. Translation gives CASRGVTGDGGYTF.

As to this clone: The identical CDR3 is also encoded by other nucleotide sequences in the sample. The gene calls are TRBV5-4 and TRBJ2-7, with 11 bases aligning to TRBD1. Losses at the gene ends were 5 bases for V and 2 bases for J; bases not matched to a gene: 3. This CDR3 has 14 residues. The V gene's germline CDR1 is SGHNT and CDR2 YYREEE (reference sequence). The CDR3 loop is CASREDRGPYEQYF. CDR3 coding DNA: TGTGCCAGCAGAGAGGACAGGGGGCCCTACGAGCAGTACTTC.

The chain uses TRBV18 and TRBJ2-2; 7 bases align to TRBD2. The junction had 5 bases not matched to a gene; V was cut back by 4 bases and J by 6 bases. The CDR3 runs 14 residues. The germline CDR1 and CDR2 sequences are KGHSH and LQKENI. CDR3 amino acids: CASSHGGLAGELFF. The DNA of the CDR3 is TGTGCCAGCTCACATGGCGGACTAGCCGGGGAGCTGTTTTTT.

The CDR3 sequence: CASSPERLVSANTEAFF. In DNA, the CDR3 is TGTGCCAGCAGCCCGGAACGACTCGTCTCGGCCAACACTGAAGCTTTCTTT. This sequence joins TRBV4-2 and TRBJ1-1, with D unclear. The V gene's germline CDR1 is LGHNA and CDR2 YNFKEQ. V lost 4 bases to trimming and J lost 2 bases, with 20 bases between them. CDR3 length: 17 amino acids.

The CDR3 here is CASSESPGGREGPLHF. DNA for the CDR3: TGTGCCAGCAGTGAATCCCCAGGAGGGCGTGAAGGTCCCCTCCACTTT. V usage is TRBV25-1 and J usage is TRBJ1-6; D ambiguous. The germline CDR1 and CDR2 sequences are MGHDK and SYGVNS. The V end was cut by 1 base, the J end by 13 bases, with 20 bases between. The CDR3 totals 16 residues.

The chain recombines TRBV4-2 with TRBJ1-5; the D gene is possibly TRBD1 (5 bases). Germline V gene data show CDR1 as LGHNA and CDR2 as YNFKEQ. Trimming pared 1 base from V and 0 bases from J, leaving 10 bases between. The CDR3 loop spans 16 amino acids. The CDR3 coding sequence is TGTGCCAGCAGCCAAGTGGGGGGATATAGCAATCAGCCCCAGCATTTT. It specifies CASSQVGGYSNQPQHF.

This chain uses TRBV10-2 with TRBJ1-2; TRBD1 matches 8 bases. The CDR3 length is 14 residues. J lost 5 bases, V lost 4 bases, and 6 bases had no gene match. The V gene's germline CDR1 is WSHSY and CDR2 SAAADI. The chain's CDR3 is CASSGTGQRYGYTF. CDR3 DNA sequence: TGCGCCAGCAGTGGGACAGGGCAACGATATGGCTACACCTTC.

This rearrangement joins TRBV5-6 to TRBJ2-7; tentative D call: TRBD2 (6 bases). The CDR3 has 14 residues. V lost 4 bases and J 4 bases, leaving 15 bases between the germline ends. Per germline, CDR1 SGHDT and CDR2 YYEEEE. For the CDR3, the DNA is TGTGCCAGCAGCCTAAGGCGGGGAGTGTACGAGCAGTACTTC. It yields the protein CASSLRRGVYEQYF. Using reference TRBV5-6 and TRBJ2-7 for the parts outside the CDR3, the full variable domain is DAGVTQSPTHLIKTRGQQVTLRCSPKSGHDTVSWYQQALGQGPQFIFQYYEEEERQRGNFPDRFSGHQFPNYSSELNVNALLLGDSALYLCASSLRRGVYEQYFGPGTRLTVT.

The CDR3 coding sequence is TGTGCCAGCAGTCCCCCTTTTGCGCGGGAAGAAGCTTTCTTT. Protein product: CASSPPFAREEAFF. This chain joins TRBV27 and TRBJ1-1, with D unresolved. This CDR3 comprises 14 residues. V lost 5 bases and J 8 bases, leaving 18 bases between the germline ends. The germline V gene encodes CDR1 MNHEY and CDR2 SMNVEV (reference sequence).

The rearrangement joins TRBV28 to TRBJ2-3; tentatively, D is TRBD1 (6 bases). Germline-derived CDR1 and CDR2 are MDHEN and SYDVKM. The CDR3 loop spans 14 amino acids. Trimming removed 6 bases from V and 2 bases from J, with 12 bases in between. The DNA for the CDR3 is TGTGCCAGCAGCTCTCCAGGGGCCACAGATACGCAGTATTTT. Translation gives CASSSPGATDTQYF.

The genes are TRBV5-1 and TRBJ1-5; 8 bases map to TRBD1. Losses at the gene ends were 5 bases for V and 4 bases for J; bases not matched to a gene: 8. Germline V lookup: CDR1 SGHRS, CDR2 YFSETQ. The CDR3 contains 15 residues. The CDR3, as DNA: TGCGCCAGCAGACCGGGGACAGGCCTTAATCAGCCCCAGCATTTT. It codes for CASRPGTGLNQPQHF.

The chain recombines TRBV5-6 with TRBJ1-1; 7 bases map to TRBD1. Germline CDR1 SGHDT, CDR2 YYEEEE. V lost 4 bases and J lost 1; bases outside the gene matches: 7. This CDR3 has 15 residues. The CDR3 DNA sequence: TGTGCCAGCAGCCTAAGGACAGGATGGAACACTGAAGCTTTCTTT. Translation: CASSLRTGWNTEAFF.

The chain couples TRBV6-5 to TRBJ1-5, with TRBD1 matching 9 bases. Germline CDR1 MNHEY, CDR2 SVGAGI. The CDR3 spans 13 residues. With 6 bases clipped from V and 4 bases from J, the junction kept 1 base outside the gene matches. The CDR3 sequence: CASRQGANQPQHF. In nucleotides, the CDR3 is TGTGCCAGCAGACAGGGGGCGAATCAGCCCCAGCATTTT.

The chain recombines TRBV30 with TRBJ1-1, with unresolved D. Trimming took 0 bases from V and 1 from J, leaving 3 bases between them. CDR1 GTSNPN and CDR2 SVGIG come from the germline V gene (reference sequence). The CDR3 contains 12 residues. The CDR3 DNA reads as TGTGCCTGGAGTGTCTCGAACACTGAAGCTTTCTTT. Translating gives CAWSVSNTEAFF.

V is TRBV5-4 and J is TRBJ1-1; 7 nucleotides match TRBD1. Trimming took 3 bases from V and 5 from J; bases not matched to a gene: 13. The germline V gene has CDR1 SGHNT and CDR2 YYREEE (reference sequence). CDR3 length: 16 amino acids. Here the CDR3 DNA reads TGTGCCAGCAGCTCCGCACCGACAGGGTCGTGGACTGAAGCTTTCTTT. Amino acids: CASSSAPTGSWTEAFF.

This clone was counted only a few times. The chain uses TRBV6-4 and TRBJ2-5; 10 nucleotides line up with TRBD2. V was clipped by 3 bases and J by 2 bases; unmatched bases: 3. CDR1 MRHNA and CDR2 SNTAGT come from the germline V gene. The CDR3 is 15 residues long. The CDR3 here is CASSEGAGGQETQYF. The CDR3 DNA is TGTGCCAGCAGTGAGGGAGCGGGGGGGCAAGAGACCCAGTACTTC.

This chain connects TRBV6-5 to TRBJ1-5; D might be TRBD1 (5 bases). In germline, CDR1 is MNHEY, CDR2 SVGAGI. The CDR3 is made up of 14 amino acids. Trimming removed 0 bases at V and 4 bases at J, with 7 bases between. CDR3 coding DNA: TGTGCCAGCAGTTACTCAGGGGTGAATCAGCCCCAGCATTTT. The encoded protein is CASSYSGVNQPQHF.

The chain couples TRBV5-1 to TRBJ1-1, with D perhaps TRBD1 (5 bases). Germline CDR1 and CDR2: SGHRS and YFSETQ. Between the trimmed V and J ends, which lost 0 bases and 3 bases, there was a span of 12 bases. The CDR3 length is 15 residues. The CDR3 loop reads CASSLAPGIYTEAFF. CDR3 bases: TGCGCCAGCAGCTTGGCCCCAGGGATCTACACTGAAGCTTTCTTT. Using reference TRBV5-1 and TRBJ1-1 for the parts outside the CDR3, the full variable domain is KAGVTQTPRYLIKTRGQQVTLSCSPISGHRSVSWYQQTPGQGLQFLFEYFSETQRNKGNFPGRFSGRQFSNSRSEMNVSTLELGDSALYLCASSLAPGIYTEAFFGQGTRLTVV.

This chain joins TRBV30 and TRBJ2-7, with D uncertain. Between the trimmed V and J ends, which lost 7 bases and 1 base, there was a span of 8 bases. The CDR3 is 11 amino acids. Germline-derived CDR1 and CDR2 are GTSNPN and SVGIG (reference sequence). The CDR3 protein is CASSVSYEQYF. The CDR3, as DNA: TGTGCCTCGTCCGTATCCTACGAGCAGTACTTC. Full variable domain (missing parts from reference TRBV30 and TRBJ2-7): SQTIHQWPATLVQPVGSPLSLECTVEGTSNPNLYWYRQAAGRGLQLLFYSVGIGQISSEVPQNLSASRPQDRQFILSSKKLLLSDSGFYLCASSVSYEQYFGPGTRLTVT.

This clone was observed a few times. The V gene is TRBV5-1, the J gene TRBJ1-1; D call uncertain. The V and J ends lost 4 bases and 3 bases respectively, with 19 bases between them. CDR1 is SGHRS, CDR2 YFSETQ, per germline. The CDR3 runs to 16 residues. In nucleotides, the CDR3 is TGCGCCAGCAGCGGAACCGAGTATAGGGCGTACACTGAAGCTTTCTTT. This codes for CASSGTEYRAYTEAFF.

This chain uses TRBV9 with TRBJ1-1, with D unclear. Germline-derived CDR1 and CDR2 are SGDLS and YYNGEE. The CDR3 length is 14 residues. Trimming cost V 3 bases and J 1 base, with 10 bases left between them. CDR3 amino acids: CASSAGRPNTEAFF. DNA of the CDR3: TGTGCCAGCAGCGCCGGACGACCGAACACTGAAGCTTTCTTT.

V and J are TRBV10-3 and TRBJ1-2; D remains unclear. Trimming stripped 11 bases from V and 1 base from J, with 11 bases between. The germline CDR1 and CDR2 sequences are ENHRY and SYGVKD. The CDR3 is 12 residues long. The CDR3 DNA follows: TGTGCCTCCCGCGAGGGTAACTATGGCTACACCTTC. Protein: CASREGNYGYTF.

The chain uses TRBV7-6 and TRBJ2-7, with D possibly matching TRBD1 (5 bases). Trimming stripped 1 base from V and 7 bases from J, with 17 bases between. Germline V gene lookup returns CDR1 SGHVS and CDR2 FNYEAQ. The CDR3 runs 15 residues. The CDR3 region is CASSLVSGNTLEQYF. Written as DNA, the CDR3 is TGTGCCAGCAGCTTAGTTTCAGGGAATACGTTAGAGCAGTACTTC.

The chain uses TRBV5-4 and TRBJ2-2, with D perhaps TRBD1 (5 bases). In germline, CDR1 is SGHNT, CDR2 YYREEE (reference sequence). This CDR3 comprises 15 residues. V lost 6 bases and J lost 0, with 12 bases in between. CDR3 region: CASTTDSPNTGELFF. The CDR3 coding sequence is TGTGCCAGCACCACAGACAGCCCGAACACCGGGGAGCTGTTTTTT. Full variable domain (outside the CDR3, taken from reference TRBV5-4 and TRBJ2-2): ETGVTQSPTHLIKTRGQQVTLRCSSQSGHNTVSWYQQALGQGPQFIFQYYREEENGRGNFPPRFSGLQFPNYSSELNVNALELDDSALYLCASTTDSPNTGELFFGEGSRLTVL.

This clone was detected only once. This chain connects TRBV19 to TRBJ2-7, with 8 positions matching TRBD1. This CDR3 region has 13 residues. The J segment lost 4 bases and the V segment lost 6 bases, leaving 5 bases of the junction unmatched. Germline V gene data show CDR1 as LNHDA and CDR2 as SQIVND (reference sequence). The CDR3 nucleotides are TGTGCCAGTAGCCCGGGACAGGAGTACGAGCAGTACTTC. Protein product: CASSPGQEYEQYF. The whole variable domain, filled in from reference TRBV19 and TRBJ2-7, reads DGGITQSPKYLFRKEGQNVTLSCEQNLNHDAMYWYRQDPGQGLRLIYYSQIVNDFQKGDIAEGYSVSREKKESFPLTVTSAQKNPTAFYLCASSPGQEYEQYFGPGTRLTVT.

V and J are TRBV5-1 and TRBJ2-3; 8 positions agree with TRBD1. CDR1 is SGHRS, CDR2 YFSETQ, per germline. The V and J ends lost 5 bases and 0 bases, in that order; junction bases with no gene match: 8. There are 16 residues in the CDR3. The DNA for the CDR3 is TGCGCCAGCAGTAAGGGACAGGAGCTTAGCACAGATACGCAGTATTTT. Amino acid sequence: CASSKGQELSTDTQYF.

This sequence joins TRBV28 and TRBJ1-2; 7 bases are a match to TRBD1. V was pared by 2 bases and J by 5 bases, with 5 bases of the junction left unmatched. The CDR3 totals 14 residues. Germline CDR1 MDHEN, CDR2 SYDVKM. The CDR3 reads CASSLGGTVYGYTF. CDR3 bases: TGTGCCAGCAGTTTAGGGGGGACAGTTTATGGCTACACCTTC.

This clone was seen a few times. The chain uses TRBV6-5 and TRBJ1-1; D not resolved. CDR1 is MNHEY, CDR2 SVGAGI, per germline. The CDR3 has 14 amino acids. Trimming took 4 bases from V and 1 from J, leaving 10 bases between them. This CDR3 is CASSSLKSNTEAFF. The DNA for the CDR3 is TGTGCCAGCAGTTCACTTAAATCGAACACTGAAGCTTTCTTT.